This record concerns one T cell receptor (beta chain) sequence. There is no known antigen for this receptor. No per-base quality is available; no much larger clone lies one base away. The sample's time point label, decoded: time of PML onset. This specimen's treatment or condition label, interpreted: on natalizumab therapy at sampling. Diagnosis of PML relied on clinical and MRI findings, with confirmation coming from detection of JC virus DNA in cerebrospinal fluid. Among the natalizumab-treated patients, PML showed up after anywhere between roughly 15 and 60 months of natalizumab therapy. Every listed patient had earlier received interferon beta, and every PML patient was female. T3 blood samples were collected at the time of PML onset. Ficoll-Hypaque density gradient centrifugation was used to isolate peripheral blood mononuclear cells. Amplification of TRB CDR3 regions from genomic DNA was performed at survey-level depth using the immunoSEQ two-step multiplex PCR. Synthetic inline TR CDR3 controls covering all V-J pairings were spiked into each PCR so that template counts could be estimated and amplification bias removed. Reads were processed so that amplification and sequencing bias were reduced, and quantification was performed against synthetic TR CDR3 analogs. The study's processing was this. In ImmunoSEQ Analyzer, raw data were processed so that out-of-frame sequences and CDR3s with stop codons were removed, with gene names following IMGT nomenclature. Repertoire diversity was summarized as normalized Shannon entropy, defined as 1 minus Pielou's evenness. TRB sequences were considered identical only when V gene, J gene and CDR3 were shared. Public PML clonotypes were defined as CDR3s shared by two or more PML-onset samples but absent from earlier samples, from controls, and from public databases. CDR3 amino acid composition by position was analyzed with Skylign using the observed count method. In its TCRdb copy, this immuneACCESS table keeps in-frame sequences only and misses some clones. Where compared with another copy, unresolved V genes explain less than half of these, and the others have no known cause. V and J calls plus clone size are reproduced from that table; the DNA served to infer D and trimming. In all, the sample holds approximately 31,000 clones, and about 90% of those were seen once. Of the sample, roughly 3.1% is held by the ten largest clones.

This specimen comes from a study of multiple sclerosis patients with progressive multifocal leukoencephalopathy (dated by TCRdb to between 2018 and 2021). Background on the whole study: Peripheral T and B cells were examined in MS patients who developed PML (4 under natalizumab, 1 after alemtuzumab) and in treated patients who did not develop PML. The study was designed to detect JC virus-specific or public T-cell expansions arising at the time of PML onset. From before therapy, through 6 and 12 months, up to PML onset, two natalizumab-treated patients who later developed PML were tracked longitudinally. What the research found in general, with its limitations: At the time PML developed, no common TRBV or TRBJ gene usage or preferential TRBV-TRBJ pairings were detected. Only PML patients had TRB clones above 0.5% frequency, but the clones expanded at PML onset were already present before and during natalizumab therapy. Most PML patients had lower normalized Shannon entropy, suggesting less diverse TRB repertoires, while values in the natalizumab-treated controls sat near 1. The analysis covered only peripheral blood, although cerebrospinal fluid or brain lymphocytes might be more informative for natalizumab-associated PML. With only a small, descriptive cohort, it remained unclear whether the findings reflect JC virus infection or general immunocompromise.

The TCR was taken from a human donor with progressive multifocal leukoencephalopathy. Sequenced here: PBMCs, sampled from a patient treated with natalizumab.

The CDR3 has the sequence CASSKEGVTLNTEAFF. The base sequence is TGTGCCAGCAGCAAAGAAGGGGTCACACTGAACACTGAAGCTTTCTTT. The chain links TRBV21-1 with TRBJ1-1; the table assigns TRBD1, which was not confirmed against the DNA. TRBV21-1 is deemed a pseudogene. CDR3 length: 16 amino acids, cysteine to phenylalanine. Of all the DNA, just the CDR3 is kept, 48 bases in frame from base 1.